The clone carrying this TCR beta chain was detected only once. The CDR3 runs 13 residues. V was pared by 4 bases and J by 2 bases, with 2 bases of the junction left unmatched. Per the germline V gene, CDR1 is SNHLY and CDR2 is FYNNEI. The data belong to a study of T cell changes during pregnancy in multiple sclerosis. Here immunoSEQ multiplex PCR was the method, and the copy in TCRdb shows in-frame clones only, minus some. Of about 40,000 clones in the sample, about 87% were seen once. The gene calls are TRBV2 and TRBJ2-7, with TRBD2 matching over 7 bases. The sequence derives from a female donor in good health, enrolled as a control in a pregnancy study. Sequenced here: peripheral blood, sampled in the first trimester of pregnancy. In nucleotides, the CDR3 is TGTGCCAGCAGTGCCGGACTAGCCTACGAGCAGTACTTC. The encoded protein is CASSAGLAYEQYF.